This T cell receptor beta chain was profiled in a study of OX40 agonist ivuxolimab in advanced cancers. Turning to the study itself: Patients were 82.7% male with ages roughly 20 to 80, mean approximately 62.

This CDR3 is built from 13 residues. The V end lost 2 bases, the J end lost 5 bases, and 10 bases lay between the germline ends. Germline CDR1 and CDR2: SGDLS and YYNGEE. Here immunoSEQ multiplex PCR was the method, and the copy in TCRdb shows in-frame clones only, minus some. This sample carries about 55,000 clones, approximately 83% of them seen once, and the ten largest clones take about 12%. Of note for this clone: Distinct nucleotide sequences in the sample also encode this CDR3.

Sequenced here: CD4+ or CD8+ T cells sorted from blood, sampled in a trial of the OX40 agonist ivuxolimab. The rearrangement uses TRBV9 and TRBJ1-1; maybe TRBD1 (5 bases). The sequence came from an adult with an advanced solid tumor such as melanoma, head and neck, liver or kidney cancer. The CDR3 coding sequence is TGTGCCAGCAGCGTCGGGGGGAGGACTGAAGCTTTCTTT. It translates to CASSVGGRTEAFF.